This TCR beta chain was documented in a study of blood T cell repertoires in COVID-19. Overall study: Samples taken during acute and convalescent COVID-19 were collected in the United States, Italy and Spain. From T cells, B-cell-depleted T cells, or PBMCs came the material, which was cDNA or gDNA.

Original data processing: From reference gene primer amplification, estimates of nucleated cell counts were derived. Measured with immunoSEQ multiplex PCR; TCRdb has only the in-frame clones, and not every one. V and J calls and clone size follow that table, whereas D and trimming were derived from the DNA. The sample records around 320,000 clones, approximately 90% being singletons. The CDR3 is made up of 14 amino acids. With 3 bases removed from V and 4 bases from J, the gap between germline ends came to 12 bases. Germline assignment: CDR1 KGHSH and CDR2 LQKENI. Sequencing was done on a sample of peripheral blood. J is TRBJ1-1 and V is TRBV18, with unresolved D. The TCR sequence derives from a young woman who had recovered from COVID-19. CDR3: CASSPRVESTEAFF. CDR3 in DNA: TGTGCCAGCTCACCGAGGGTAGAGAGCACTGAAGCTTTCTTT.